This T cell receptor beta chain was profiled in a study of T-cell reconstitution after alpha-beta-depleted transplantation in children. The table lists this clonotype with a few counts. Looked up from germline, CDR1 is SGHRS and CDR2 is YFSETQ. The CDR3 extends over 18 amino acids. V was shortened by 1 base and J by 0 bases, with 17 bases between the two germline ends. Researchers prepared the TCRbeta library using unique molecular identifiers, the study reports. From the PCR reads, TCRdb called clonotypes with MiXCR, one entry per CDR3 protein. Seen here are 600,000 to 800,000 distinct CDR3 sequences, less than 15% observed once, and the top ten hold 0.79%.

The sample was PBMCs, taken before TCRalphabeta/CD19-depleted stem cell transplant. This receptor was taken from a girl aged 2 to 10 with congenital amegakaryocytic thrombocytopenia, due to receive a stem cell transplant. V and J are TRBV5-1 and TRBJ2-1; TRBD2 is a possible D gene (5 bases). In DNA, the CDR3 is TGCGCCAGCAGCTTGCGCGGGCAGACCCCGAGCTCCTACAATGAGCAGTTCTTC. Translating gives CASSLRGQTPSSYNEQFF. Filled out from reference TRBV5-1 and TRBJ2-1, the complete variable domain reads KAGVTQTPRYLIKTRGQQVTLSCSPISGHRSVSWYQQTPGQGLQFLFEYFSETQRNKGNFPGRFSGRQFSNSRSEMNVSTLELGDSALYLCASSLRGQTPSSYNEQFFGPGTRLTVL.